The 21 T cell receptor beta chains given below trace back to one sample, sequenced in a study of blood T cells in healthy people across ages. Next came a second PCR, run for about 7 to 12 cycles, which used a sample-barcoded 5' primer along with a J-beta primer mix. TCRdb independently ran MiXCR on the 5' RACE reads; one entry per CDR3 protein. The profile covers 1.2 million to 1.5 million distinct CDR3 sequences, with 42% appearing a single time and roughly 7.9% taken by the ten largest. The specimen was blood. These receptors came from a woman aged 18-29 years in good health.

The chain links TRBV20-1 to TRBJ2-5; 12 bases line up with TRBD1. After removal of 7 bases from V and 5 bases from J, the junction contained 14 bases not matched to a gene. Germline CDR1 is DFQATT and CDR2 is SNEGSKA (reference sequence). This CDR3 spans 16 amino acids. The CDR3 coding sequence is TGCAGTGTACTGCCGGGACAGGGGGCGCATCTGGAGACCCAGTACTTC. Translating gives CSVLPGQGAHLETQYF.

This clonotype turned up a few times. The gene calls are TRBV29-1 and TRBJ1-4; TRBD1 might be the D (5 bases). Germline lookup yields CDR1 SQVTM and CDR2 ANQGSEA. The V and J ends lost 2 bases and 5 bases respectively, with 9 bases between them. The CDR3 totals 13 residues. The CDR3 region is CSVERGVNEKLFF. In DNA form, the CDR3 reads TGCAGCGTTGAACGGGGCGTAAATGAAAAACTGTTTTTT.

This clonotype was detected a few times. Compared with germline, one end of the junction differs, possibly owing to a read error. In DNA, the CDR3 is TGCGCCAGCGCGACGAGCAGCACAGATATGCAGTATTTT. The encoded protein is CASATSSTDMQYF. V is TRBV5-1 and J is TRBJ2-3, with D unresolved. The CDR3 runs 13 residues. Germline loops: CDR1 SGHRS, CDR2 YFSETQ.

The V call is TRBV27, the J call TRBJ2-1, with TRBD2 matching over 9 bases. CDR1 is MNHEY and CDR2 is SMNVEV in the germline V gene (reference sequence). The CDR3 sequence is 13 residues long. V lost 6 bases to trimming and J lost 7 bases; unmatched junction nucleotides: 4. CDR3 amino acids: CASRPGLANEQFF. The DNA for the CDR3 is TGTGCCAGCAGGCCGGGACTAGCAAATGAGCAGTTCTTC.

Only a few counts were recorded for this clonotype. This chain joins TRBV29-1 and TRBJ2-7; a possible D gene is TRBD1 (6 bases). V was cut by 6 bases and J by 6 bases, with 15 bases left in between. In germline, CDR1 is SQVTM, CDR2 ANQGSEA. The CDR3 runs to 12 residues. CDR3 protein: CSVLQGSGEQYF. CDR3 in DNA: TGCAGCGTCCTACAGGGCTCGGGCGAGCAGTACTTC.

The table lists this clonotype with a few counts. The chain employs TRBV5-1 and TRBJ1-5; tentatively, D is TRBD1 (5 bases). Germline CDR1 SGHRS, CDR2 YFSETQ. This CDR3 contains 15 residues. The V end was cut by 0 bases, the J end by 2 bases, with 9 bases between. CDR3 nucleotides: TGCGCCAGCAGCTTGGAGATAGGGGGCAATCAGCCCCAGCATTTT. It specifies CASSLEIGGNQPQHF.

The chain uses TRBV7-6 and TRBJ2-7; 8 bases line up with TRBD2. The V gene end was trimmed by 2 bases and the J gene end by 2 bases; junction bases not matched to a gene: 11. The germline CDR1 and CDR2 sequences are SGHVS and FNYEAQ. This CDR3 comprises 17 residues. CDR3 DNA: TGTGCCAGCAGCTTATTCGTCTGGGATAGCGGGGCCTACGAGCAGTACTTC. Encoded protein: CASSLFVWDSGAYEQYF. Combining the CDR3 with reference TRBV7-6 and TRBJ2-7 gives the whole variable domain GAGVSQSPRYKVTKRGQDVALRCDPISGHVSLYWYRQALGQGPEFLTYFNYEAQQDKSGLPNDRFSAERPEGSISTLTIQRTEQRDSAMYRCASSLFVWDSGAYEQYFGPGTRLTVT.

The V and J genes are TRBV14 and TRBJ1-1; D unresolved. Deletions cut 4 bases from V and 7 bases from J, with 13 bases between. The CDR3 runs 13 residues. CDR1 SGHDN and CDR2 FVKESK come from the germline V gene. The CDR3 loop is CASSLSLNGEAFF. The CDR3 DNA is TGTGCCAGCAGCCTGTCCTTAAACGGTGAAGCTTTCTTT.

With respect to this clonotype: A read error is possible here, since a much larger clone lies one base away. The chain links TRBV10-3 to TRBJ2-1; 7 bases are a match to TRBD2. The junction had 13 bases not matched to a gene; V was cut back by 7 bases and J by 4 bases. In germline, CDR1 is ENHRY, CDR2 SYGVKD. The length of the CDR3 is 16 residues. Written as DNA, the CDR3 is TGTGCCATCACCAGGAGGGAGGGTTTGGTATACAATGAGCAGTTCTTC. Protein product: CAITRREGLVYNEQFF.

The rearrangement links TRBV6-6 to TRBJ2-1; maybe TRBD1 (6 bases). This CDR3 contains 12 residues. V lost 4 bases and J 9 bases, leaving 10 bases between the germline ends. CDR1 and CDR2 (germline): MNHNY, SVGAGI (reference sequence). CDR3 residues: CASSSDRSEQFF. DNA of the CDR3: TGTGCCAGCAGTTCTGACAGGAGTGAGCAGTTCTTC.

The chain is built from TRBV10-3 and TRBJ1-4, with 8 positions matching TRBD1. The CDR3 extends over 14 amino acids. The V gene end was trimmed by 8 bases and the J gene end by 7 bases; junction bases not matched to a gene: 9. Germline V gene data show CDR1 as ENHRY and CDR2 as SYGVKD. The CDR3 nucleotides are TGTGCCATCGGAGAGACAGGGGCCCGTGAAAAACTGTTTTTT. Protein product: CAIGETGAREKLFF.

The table lists this clonotype with a count of one. This chain links TRBV7-9 with TRBJ2-7; D is uncertain. The CDR3 sequence is 14 residues long. V lost 5 bases and J lost 2, with 13 bases in between. Germline CDR1 and CDR2: SEHNR and FQNEAQ (reference sequence). The CDR3 sequence is CASSAALIPYEQYF. The DNA of the CDR3 is TGTGCCAGCAGCGCCGCCCTCATCCCCTACGAGCAGTACTTC.

This sequence joins TRBV15 and TRBJ2-5, with TRBD1 identical over 7 bases. This CDR3 comprises 15 residues. V shed 5 bases, J shed 5 bases, and the junction held 11 bases outside the gene matches. Per germline, CDR1 LNHNV and CDR2 YYDKDF (reference sequence). CDR3 loop: CATSRRDRGPETQYF. DNA for the CDR3: TGTGCCACCAGCCGCCGGGACAGAGGTCCGGAGACCCAGTACTTC.

This clonotype was seen only a few times. The CDR3 sequence: CASRPTSGGYEQYF. The CDR3 DNA is TGTGCCAGCAGACCGACTAGCGGGGGTTACGAGCAGTACTTC. The rearrangement joins TRBV12-3 or TRBV12-4 to TRBJ2-7, with 12 nucleotides matching TRBD2. V was pared by 6 bases and J by 4 bases, with 4 bases of the junction left unmatched. This CDR3 is 14 amino acids long.

In this sample, this clonotype turned up a few times. The chain links TRBV10-3 to TRBJ2-3; no clear D. CDR1 is ENHRY, CDR2 SYGVKD, per germline. Deletions cut 10 bases from V and 6 bases from J, with 20 bases between. The CDR3 is 14 amino acids. DNA for the CDR3: TGTGCCACCGTGAGAAGCCCCGTGGGGGATACGCAGTATTTT. Protein: CATVRSPVGDTQYF.

V is TRBV30 and J is TRBJ2-4; possibly TRBD1 for D (5 bases). The CDR3 sequence is 14 residues long. The V end lost 5 bases, the J end lost 1 base, and 12 bases lay between the germline ends. Germline V gene lookup returns CDR1 GTSNPN and CDR2 SVGIG (reference sequence). The CDR3 here is CAWETGSAKNIQYF. CDR3 in DNA: TGTGCCTGGGAAACAGGATCCGCCAAAAACATTCAGTACTTC.

The sample holds one count of this clonotype. The chain is built from TRBV20-1 and TRBJ2-7; D uncertain. This CDR3 spans 15 amino acids. The germline CDR1 and CDR2 sequences are DFQATT and SNEGSKA (reference sequence). Trimming pared 6 bases from V and 1 base from J, leaving 19 bases between. The CDR3 reads CSAPPTDARSYEQYF. CDR3 nucleotide sequence: TGCAGTGCGCCTCCTACAGATGCAAGGTCCTACGAGCAGTACTTC.

V gene TRBV11-2 combines with J gene TRBJ1-4; TRBD1 is a possible D gene (6 bases). V shed 5 bases and J shed 12 bases, with 16 bases lying between them. CDR1 is SGHAT, CDR2 FQNNGV, per germline. This CDR3 comprises 13 residues. CDR3 sequence: CASSADRFGELFF. CDR3 DNA sequence: TGTGCCAGCAGCGCCGACAGGTTTGGAGAACTGTTTTTT.

This clonotype came up a few times. The V and J genes are TRBV12-3 or TRBV12-4 and TRBJ1-3; D unresolved. V lost 5 bases and J lost 0, with 11 bases in between. This CDR3 region has 15 residues. This chain's CDR3 is CASSRPADSGNTIYF. The CDR3 DNA is TGTGCCAGCAGTAGGCCCGCAGACTCTGGAAACACCATATATTTT.

This clonotype came up many times. J is TRBJ2-7 and V is TRBV24-1, with D hard to call. This CDR3 has 13 residues. CDR1 and CDR2 from the germline V gene are KGHDR and SFDVKD. V was clipped by 3 bases and J by 0 bases, with 5 bases between them. In nucleotides, the CDR3 is TGTGCCACCAGTGATCCACCCTCCTACGAGCAGTACTTC. Amino acids: CATSDPPSYEQYF.

This rearrangement joins TRBV4-1 to TRBJ2-7; D may be TRBD2 (5 bases). Deletions cut 3 bases from V and 2 bases from J, with 14 bases between. CDR1 and CDR2 from the germline V gene are MGHRA and YSYEKL. The length of the CDR3 is 15 residues. This CDR3 is CASSHLGRGPYEQYF. Written as DNA, the CDR3 is TGCGCCAGCAGCCACCTTGGACGGGGTCCCTACGAGCAGTACTTC.